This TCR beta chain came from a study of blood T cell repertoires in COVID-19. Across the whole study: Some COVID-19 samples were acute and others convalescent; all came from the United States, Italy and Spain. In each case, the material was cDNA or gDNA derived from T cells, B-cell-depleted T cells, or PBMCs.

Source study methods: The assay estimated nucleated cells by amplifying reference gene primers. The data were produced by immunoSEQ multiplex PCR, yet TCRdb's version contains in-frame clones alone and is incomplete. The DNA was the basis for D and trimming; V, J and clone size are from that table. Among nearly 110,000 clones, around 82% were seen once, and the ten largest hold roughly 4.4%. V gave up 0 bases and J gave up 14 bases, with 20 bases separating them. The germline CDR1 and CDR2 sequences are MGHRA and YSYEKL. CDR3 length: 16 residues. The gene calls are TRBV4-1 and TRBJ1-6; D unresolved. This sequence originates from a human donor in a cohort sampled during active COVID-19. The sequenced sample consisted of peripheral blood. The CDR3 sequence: CASSQDRSSLARALHF. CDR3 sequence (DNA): TGCGCCAGCAGCCAAGATAGGAGTTCCCTGGCTCGAGCCCTCCACTTT.